This passage covers 9 T cell receptor beta chains from one sample sequenced in a study of blood T cell repertoires in COVID-19. TCRdb keeps only in-frame clones here, not all; method: immunoSEQ multiplex PCR. This table holds about 64,000 clones, about 81% found once. Sequences were obtained from peripheral blood. These receptors were obtained from a human donor in a cohort sampled during active COVID-19.

The rearrangement uses TRBV11-2 and TRBJ2-4; TRBD1 is a possible D gene (5 bases). CDR1 and CDR2 from the germline V gene are SGHAT and FQNNGV. Between the trimmed V and J ends, which lost 0 bases and 8 bases, there was a span of 17 bases. The CDR3 is made up of 16 amino acids. CDR3 amino acids: CASSLDGASPEDIQYF. The CDR3 DNA sequence: TGTGCCAGCAGCTTAGATGGGGCTTCCCCAGAGGACATTCAGTACTTC. The full variable domain, with the rest looked up from reference TRBV11-2 and TRBJ2-4, is EAGVAQSPRYKIIEKRQSVAFWCNPISGHATLYWYQQILGQGPKLLIQFQNNGVVDDSQLPKDRFSAERLKGVDSTLKIQPAKLEDSAVYLCASSLDGASPEDIQYFGAGTRLSVL.

V gene TRBV9 combines with J gene TRBJ2-5; D might be TRBD1 (5 bases). CDR1 is SGDLS and CDR2 is YYNGEE in the germline V gene. V was shortened by 0 bases and J by 1 base, with 13 bases between the two germline ends. The CDR3 consists of 16 residues. CDR3 coding DNA: TGTGCCAGCAGCGTAGCTTCCGGCAGGGCCCAAGAGACCCAGTACTTC. This encodes CASSVASGRAQETQYF.

The chain recombines TRBV5-1 with TRBJ2-5, with D possibly TRBD1 on 5 matching bases. This CDR3 spans 15 amino acids. Trimming shortened V by 5 bases and J by 4 bases, and 18 bases separated the two germline ends. Germline V gives CDR1 SGHRS, CDR2 YFSETQ. The CDR3 is CASRLAGYTSETQYF. CDR3 DNA sequence: TGCGCCAGCAGGCTGGCAGGGTACACCTCAGAGACCCAGTACTTC. Using reference TRBV5-1 and TRBJ2-5 for the parts outside the CDR3, the full variable domain is KAGVTQTPRYLIKTRGQQVTLSCSPISGHRSVSWYQQTPGQGLQFLFEYFSETQRNKGNFPGRFSGRQFSNSRSEMNVSTLELGDSALYLCASRLAGYTSETQYFGPGTRLLVL.

The J gene is TRBJ2-1, the V gene TRBV6-5; 11 positions match TRBD2. Trimming at V came to 8 bases and at J to 9 bases, leaving 12 bases not matched to a gene. The CDR3 covers 15 residues. Looked up from germline, CDR1 is MNHEY and CDR2 is SVGAGI. The CDR3 nucleotides are TGTGCCAGCCTTATAGCGGGGGGGCCTCACTGTGAGCAGTTCTTC. Its protein product is CASLIAGGPHCEQFF.

The chain combines TRBV7-9 with TRBJ2-6; tentative D call: TRBD1 (5 bases). V dropped 7 bases and J dropped 0 bases, with 13 bases sitting between them. This CDR3 contains 16 residues. CDR1 is SEHNR, CDR2 FQNEAQ, per germline (reference sequence). CDR3 sequence (DNA): TGTGCCAGCACGCTCAGAACAGGCTCTGGGGCCAACGTCCTGACTTTC. Translating gives CASTLRTGSGANVLTF.

Only one count was recorded for this clone. CDR3: CASKGTDSSYEQYF. DNA of the CDR3: TGTGCCAGCAAGGGGACGGACAGCTCCTACGAGCAGTACTTC. The V call is TRBV2, the J call TRBJ2-7; TRBD1 is a possible D gene (6 bases). The CDR3 is made up of 14 amino acids. Trimming stripped 7 bases from V and 0 bases from J, with 13 bases between. Germline values: CDR1 SNHLY, CDR2 FYNNEI.

This chain joins TRBV18 and TRBJ2-1; 9 bases fit TRBD1. Per the germline V gene, CDR1 is KGHSH and CDR2 is LQKENI. This CDR3 is built from 14 residues. V gave up 3 bases and J gave up 6 bases; unmatched junction bases: 3. In DNA, the CDR3 is TGTGCCAGCTCACCCGGGACAGGGACCAATGAGCAGTTCTTC. It translates to CASSPGTGTNEQFF. Full variable domain (outside the CDR3, taken from reference TRBV18 and TRBJ2-1): NAGVMQNPRHLVRRRGQEARLRCSPMKGHSHVYWYRQLPEEGLKFMVYLQKENIIDESGMPKERFSAEFPKEGPSILRIQQVVRGDSAAYFCASSPGTGTNEQFFGPGTRLTVL.

The genes are TRBV7-9 and TRBJ2-5; TRBD2 might be the D (6 bases). V shed 5 bases and J shed 4 bases, with 14 bases lying between them. The CDR3 length is 14 residues. Looked up from germline, CDR1 is SEHNR and CDR2 is FQNEAQ (reference sequence). CDR3 sequence reads: CASSPVAVRETQYF. DNA of the CDR3: TGTGCCAGCAGCCCGGTAGCGGTCCGAGAGACCCAGTACTTC.

This chain's CDR3 is CASRRENTGELFF. The DNA of the CDR3 is TGTGCCAGCAGACGAGAGAACACCGGGGAGCTGTTTTTT. V usage is TRBV3-1 (or the pseudogene TRBV3-2) and J usage is TRBJ2-2; D remains ambiguous. Germline values: CDR1 LGHDT, CDR2 YNNKEL (reference sequence). V was pared by 6 bases and J by 1 base, with 6 bases between. This CDR3 is built from 13 residues.